This T cell receptor (beta chain) was profiled in a study of T-cell memory formation after mild COVID-19. Findings and caveats of the study: Contracting clones localized mainly to CM and EM when CD4+ and mainly to EMRA when CD8+. Memory from before infection featured some responding clones, which suggests cross-reactive memory joined. The SARS-CoV-2 specificity of second-wave clones reaching peak at day 37 remained unverified.

This CDR3 has 12 residues. Trimming took off 0 bases at V and 4 bases at J, with 1 base between the two ends. Germline loops: CDR1 SGDLS, CDR2 YYNGEE. From 5'RACE with constant-segment primers came TCR alpha and TCR beta cDNA libraries that carried sample barcodes and UMIs. MiXCR, applied by TCRdb to the 5' RACE reads, yields one record per CDR3 protein. Of some 160,000 distinct CDR3 sequences in the sample, roughly 13% are singletons; the top ten hold approximately 3.4%. This clonotype was detected only a few times. Antigen unknown. The J gene is TRBJ2-2, the V gene TRBV9, with no clear D. Sequenced sample: PBMCs or a T cell subset sorted from them (not recorded which). This receptor was taken from a man between 18 and 29 years old who had mild COVID-19 (a few samples of this study predate the infection). Cell type and time point are not known. Here the CDR3 DNA reads TGTGCCAGCAGCGTAGGCACCGGGGAGCTGTTTTTT. This codes for CASSVGTGELFF. The complete variable domain, with remaining parts taken from reference TRBV9 and TRBJ2-2, reads DSGVTQTPKHLITATGQRVTLRCSPRSGDLSVYWYQQSLDQGLQFLIQYYNGEERAKGNILERFSAQQFPDLHSELNLSSLELGDSALYFCASSVGTGELFFGEGSRLTVL.